The present entry profiles one TCR beta chain with its context. This clonotype was picked up many times. Its antigen target is currently unknown. Per-base quality was not reported, and no clone a single base away is much larger than it. CDR1 MRHNA and CDR2 SNTAGT are derived from the germline V gene. The CDR3 runs 15 amino acids, cysteine and phenylalanine included. Here the CDR3 DNA is all that survives: 45 bases in frame from base 1. V is cut by 4 bases and J by 4 bases, and the space between the germline ends is 14 bases. Explained via the paper, the time point label denotes: after trial treatment. What the treatment or condition label conveys for this sample: LDRT plus nivolumab, ipilimumab, low-dose cyclophosphamide and aspirin (RACIN trial). The donors took part in RACIN, a single-arm, phase I, dose-escalation trial that combined nivolumab, ipilimumab, aspirin, low-dose cyclophosphamide and low-dose radiotherapy. Patients were eligible if they had advanced solid tumors that were TIL-negative.

The entry originates in a study of low-dose radiotherapy and immunotherapy resistance in tumors (dated 2022 in TCRdb). About the study as a whole: Cohort 1 received 0.5 Gy per fraction every 2 weeks, with a prescribed total PTV dose of 6.5 Gy. In Cohort 2, 1 Gy per fraction was delivered every two weeks, for a total of 13 Gy over 26 weeks. Nivolumab and ipilimumab were both given intravenously, with nivolumab at a 240 mg flat dose every two weeks and ipilimumab at 1 mg/kg every six weeks. Intravenous cyclophosphamide at 200 mg/m2 was administered every two weeks, one day ahead of each radiation and immunotherapy administration. Aspirin 300 mg was taken orally once daily by patients for four cycles, starting on cycle 1 day 1. No randomization into treatment groups was done for the people taking part in the trial. The translational analysis covered eight patients: three from the first dose cohort and the first five from the second dose cohort.

Sequencing took place on an Illumina HiSeq 2500. First-strand cDNA was synthesized with Superscript III and a set of TRAV- and TRBV-specific primers, covering both TCRalpha and TCRbeta chains. TCRs were amplified for approximately 20 PCR cycles with Phusion, using a constant-region primer paired with the adapter attached to the V primers. Isolated mRNA was amplified with the MessageAmp II aRNA Amplification Kit, using a 16-hour in vitro transcription at 37°C. mRNA for TCR sequencing was isolated with the Dynabeads mRNA DIRECT Purification Kit. Indexed Illumina adapters were added in a second Phusion PCR of 25 to 30 cycles, and the PCR products were purified with AMPure XP beads. The published analysis was carried out like this. Using custom Perl scripts, TCR sequences that encoded the same protein were pooled, out-of-frame sequences were dropped, and the abundance of each clonotype was calculated. TCR sequences supported by only a single read were excluded from analysis. Among the metrics used to describe the repertoires were Shannon entropy, Gini index, clonality, richness, and the frequency of TCRs shared between repertoires. TCRdb reprocessing: public reads trimmed at Q25 with fastp, clones called with MiXCR, in-frame beta chains kept. Each record represents a unique CDR3 protein, reported with the most common genes and DNA among its rows. For this entry, the V and J calls and clone size follow TCRdb and not the study's own pipeline. This sample is represented by just over 90,000 distinct CDR3 sequences; approximately 22% of them were singletons. Of the sample, 9.5% to 15% is held by the ten largest clones.

This receptor was obtained from a female donor with ovarian cancer. The chain joins TRBV6-4 to TRBJ2-1, with a weak D call of TRBD2 (6 bases match). The specimen comprised PBMCs, sampled after low-dose radiotherapy plus immunotherapy. The CDR3 sequence is CASSVGGLQYNEQFF. Here is the DNA: TGTGCCAGCAGTGTTGGGGGACTCCAGTACAATGAGCAGTTCTTC.